This T cell receptor (beta chain) was captured by sequencing in a study of shared clonotypes between healthy human individuals. Turning to the study itself: Researchers assigned three CD4 naive, three CD4 memory, two CD8 naive and one CD8 memory plate to each donor.

The table came from immunoSEQ multiplex PCR; TCRdb's copy has only in-frame clones and leaves some out. The repertoire holds more than 1.2 million clones, approximately 98.5% seen once, with under 0.45% in the top ten. Germline V gives CDR1 MNHEY, CDR2 SVGAGI. V lost 5 bases to trimming and J lost 3 bases, with 11 bases between them. The CDR3 totals 13 residues. The chain combines TRBV6-5 with TRBJ2-7, with D unresolved. This receptor was obtained from a man aged 25-40 years in good health. The sequenced sample consisted of naive CD4+ T cells sorted from blood. The subset denotes: CD45RA+ positively selected. The CDR3 sequence: CASSRNVDYEQYF. CDR3 DNA sequence: TGTGCCAGCAGTCGAAATGTAGACTACGAGCAGTACTTC.